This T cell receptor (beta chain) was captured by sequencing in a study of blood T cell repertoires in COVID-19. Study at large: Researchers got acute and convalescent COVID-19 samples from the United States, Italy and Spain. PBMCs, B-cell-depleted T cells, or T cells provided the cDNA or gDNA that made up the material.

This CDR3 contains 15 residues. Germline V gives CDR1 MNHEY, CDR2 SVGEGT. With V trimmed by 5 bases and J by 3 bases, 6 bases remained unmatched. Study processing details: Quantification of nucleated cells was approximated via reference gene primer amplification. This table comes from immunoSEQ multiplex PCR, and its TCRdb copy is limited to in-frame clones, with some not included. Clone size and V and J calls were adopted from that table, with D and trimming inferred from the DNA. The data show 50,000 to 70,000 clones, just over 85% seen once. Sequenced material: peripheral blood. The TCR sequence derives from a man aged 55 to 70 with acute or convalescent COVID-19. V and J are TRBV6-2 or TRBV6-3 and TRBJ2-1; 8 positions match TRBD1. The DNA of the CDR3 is TGTGCCAGCAGTCGCCGGGACAGGTTCTACAATGAGCAGTTCTTC. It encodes CASSRRDRFYNEQFF.